These T cell receptor beta chains were read from a single sample in a study of Tregs in tolerant kidney transplant recipients. Here immunoSEQ multiplex PCR was the method, and the copy in TCRdb shows in-frame clones only, minus some. The sample has tens of thousands of clones, 93% seen once. This sample comprised CD4+ T cells from blood, obtained before the transplant. The receptors come from a human donor who received a combined kidney and bone marrow transplant. Both conserved end residues are part of each CDR3. D genes are given only for firm matches. Size is stated for part of the rows, as once, few or many counts, or as a class when the clone is expanded.

V	J	size	D	CDR3	DNA
TRBV18	TRBJ2-1	NA	NA	CASSATTLSNEQFF	TGTGCCAGCTCAGCGACAACTTTGAGCAATGAGCAGTTCTTC
TRBV28	TRBJ2-5	NA	TRBD1	CASSLTGKETQYF	TGTGCCAGCAGTCTGACAGGGAAAGAGACCCAGTACTTC
TRBV19	TRBJ2-3	NA	TRBD2	CASSIAGVPTDTQYF	TGTGCCAGTAGCATAGCGGGAGTTCCCACAGATACGCAGTATTTT
TRBV5-4	TRBJ2-4	NA	TRBD1	CASSSNRDRVDIQYF	TGTGCCAGCAGCTCAAACCGGGACAGGGTTGACATTCAGTACTTC
TRBV7-9	TRBJ2-3	once	TRBD1	CASSVGQVVTDTQYF	TGTGCCAGCAGCGTGGGACAGGTCGTTACAGATACGCAGTATTTT
TRBV30	TRBJ1-6	NA	NA	CAWSRSRTAYNSPLHF	TGTGCCTGGAGTAGGTCACGGACAGCCTATAATTCACCCCTCCACTTT
TRBV5-1	TRBJ2-1	NA	TRBD2	CASSPSSGLPSYNEQFF	TGCGCCAGCAGCCCGTCTAGCGGGCTCCCCTCCTACAATGAGCAGTTCTTC
TRBV6-5	TRBJ2-2	NA	TRBD2	CASSYLASGSPGELFF	TGTGCCAGCAGTTACTTGGCTAGCGGGAGCCCCGGGGAGCTGTTTTTT
TRBV14	TRBJ2-5	once	TRBD2	CASSPRLAGQRYF	TGTGCCAGCAGCCCGCGACTAGCGGGTCAACGGTACTTC
TRBV15	TRBJ2-3	NA	TRBD2	CATSRGGLAGEGGPSTDTQYF	TGTGCCACCAGCAGAGGTGGACTAGCGGGAGAGGGCGGCCCTAGCACAGATACGCAGTATTTT
TRBV7-2	TRBJ2-7	NA	NA	CASSLRQDPIYEQYF	TGTGCCAGCAGCTTGAGACAGGACCCAATCTACGAGCAGTACTTC
TRBV2	TRBJ2-2	few	NA	CASRTLGGNTGELFF	TGTGCCAGCAGAACACTCGGAGGGAACACCGGGGAGCTGTTTTTT
TRBV4-1	TRBJ2-5	NA	TRBD1	CASSQDEAGGRKTQYF	TGCGCCAGCAGCCAAGATGAGGCAGGGGGTCGGAAGACCCAGTACTTC
TRBV23-1	TRBJ1-4	NA	NA	CASSQFPGLSDEKLFF	TGCGCCAGCAGTCAATTTCCCGGACTTTCAGATGAAAAACTGTTTTTT
TRBV27	TRBJ1-6	NA	TRBD1	CASSSPGQGNSPLHF	TGTGCCAGCAGTTCACCGGGACAGGGTAATTCACCCCTCCACTTT
TRBV27	TRBJ2-1	NA	TRBD1	CASSDRDSYYNEQFF	TGTGCCAGCAGTGACCGGGACAGTTACTACAATGAGCAGTTCTTC
TRBV7-2	TRBJ2-7	NA	TRBD1	CASSLRTGFSEQYF	TGTGCCAGCAGCCTTCGGACAGGGTTTAGCGAGCAGTACTTC
TRBV9	TRBJ2-3	NA	NA	CASSVGRGALTDTQYF	TGTGCCAGCAGCGTAGGCCGGGGGGCTCTCACAGATACGCAGTATTTT
TRBV7-2	TRBJ2-7	NA	TRBD2	CASSLTSGGLYEQYF	TGTGCCAGCAGCTTGACTAGCGGGGGGCTCTACGAGCAGTACTTC
TRBV18	TRBJ1-4	NA	TRBD1	CASSPRRGPGEKLFF	TGTGCCAGCTCACCACGGAGGGGGCCTGGCGAAAAACTGTTTTTT
TRBV7-2	TRBJ2-7	NA	TRBD2	CASSLFAGGLNEQYF	TGTGCCAGCAGCTTATTCGCGGGGGGGTTAAACGAGCAGTACTTC
TRBV27	TRBJ2-7	NA	TRBD1	CASSFGQGRNEQYF	TGTGCCAGCAGTTTCGGACAGGGGAGGAACGAGCAGTACTTC
TRBV6-1	TRBJ1-1	NA	NA	CASSTGGAQNTEAFF	TGTGCCAGCAGCACTGGAGGGGCTCAGAACACTGAAGCTTTCTTT
TRBV19	TRBJ1-4	NA	TRBD1	CASSPWGRDRSRLNEKLFF	TGTGCCAGTAGTCCCTGGGGGCGGGACAGGAGTCGTCTTAATGAAAAACTGTTTTTT
TRBV4-3	TRBJ1-3	NA	TRBD1	CASSQDYDRTGPGNTIYF	TGCGCCAGCAGCCAAGACTACGATAGGACAGGGCCAGGAAACACCATATATTTT
TRBV30	TRBJ1-1	NA	NA	CAWSTGVMDTEAFF	TGTGCCTGGAGTACCGGGGTAATGGACACTGAAGCTTTCTTT
TRBV2	TRBJ1-2	few	TRBD1	CASTLGQGGYTF	TGTGCCAGCACCTTAGGACAGGGCGGCTACACCTTC
TRBV6-5	TRBJ2-7	NA	TRBD2	CASSYPGLAGRQYF	TGTGCCAGCAGTTACCCGGGACTAGCGGGAAGGCAGTACTTC
TRBV7-9	TRBJ2-1	NA	NA	CASSRANGEQFF	TGTGCCAGCAGCCGCGCCAACGGTGAGCAGTTCTTC
TRBV19	TRBJ2-1	NA	NA	CASGDRRINEQFF	TGTGCCAGTGGAGATCGGAGGATCAATGAGCAGTTCTTC
TRBV5-4	TRBJ2-1	NA	NA	CASSLDSTYNEQFF	TGTGCCAGCAGCTTGGACTCTACCTACAATGAGCAGTTCTTC
TRBV29-1	TRBJ1-2	NA	NA	CSPNYGQLNYGYTF	TGCAGCCCAAACTACGGACAGCTTAACTATGGCTACACCTTC
TRBV18	TRBJ2-1	NA	NA	CASSPGLDNEQFF	TGTGCCAGCTCACCAGGACTCGACAATGAGCAGTTCTTC
TRBV6-1	TRBJ1-6	NA	TRBD1	CASSPGTGRNSPLHF	TGTGCCAGCAGTCCCGGGACAGGGCGTAATTCCCCCCTCCACTTT
TRBV18	TRBJ1-5	NA	NA	CASSPDRGSNQPQHF	TGTGCCAGCTCACCAGATCGAGGTAGCAATCAGCCCCAGCATTTT
TRBV5-1	TRBJ2-1	NA	TRBD2	CASSFMSGGYNGQFF	TGCGCCAGCAGCTTTATGTCGGGGGGGTACAATGGGCAGTTCTTC
TRBV9	TRBJ1-5	once	TRBD1	CASSVGTELSNQPQHF	TGTGCCAGCAGCGTGGGGACAGAGCTAAGTAATCAGCCCCAGCATTTT
TRBV6-5	TRBJ1-5	few	NA	CASRVEGYSNQPQHF	TGTGCCAGCAGAGTAGAGGGTTATAGCAATCAGCCCCAGCATTTT
TRBV18	TRBJ1-5	NA	NA	CASSPANNQPQHF	TGTGCCAGCTCACCGGCCAACAATCAGCCCCAGCATTTT
TRBV7-9	TRBJ1-2	once	NA	CASREGLNYGYTF	TGTGCCAGCAGAGAGGGCCTTAACTATGGCTACACCTTC
TRBV18	TRBJ2-1	NA	NA	CASSPLDRLAVNEQFF	TGTGCCAGCTCACCACTCGACAGGCTAGCGGTCAATGAGCAGTTCTTC
TRBV19	TRBJ2-7	NA	NA	CASSRLGYEQYF	TGTGCCAGTAGTAGACTAGGCTACGAGCAGTACTTC
TRBV5-1	TRBJ2-3	once	TRBD1	CASSLGGTGGSDTQYF	TGCGCCAGCAGCTTGGGGGGGACAGGGGGTTCAGATACGCAGTATTTT
TRBV19	TRBJ1-3	NA	NA	CASSIWDTDHSGNTIYF	TGTGCCAGTAGTATATGGGACACCGATCACTCTGGAAACACCATATATTTT
TRBV7-6	TRBJ2-7	NA	NA	CASSLRQGGNEQYF	TGTGCCAGCAGCTTAAGGCAGGGCGGAAACGAGCAGTACTTC
TRBV20-1	TRBJ2-7	NA	NA	CSVNSGYEQYF	TGCAGTGTCAACAGTGGGTACGAGCAGTACTTC
TRBV4-1	TRBJ1-2	NA	TRBD1	CASSQDLGPGQGNGYTF	TGCGCCAGCAGCCAAGATTTGGGCCCGGGACAGGGTAACGGCTACACCTTC
TRBV2	TRBJ2-7	NA	NA	CASRDMGGTSSYEQYF	TGTGCCAGCAGAGATATGGGTGGGACAAGCTCCTACGAGCAGTACTTC
TRBV7-9	TRBJ1-2	NA	NA	CASSLTGYGYTF	TGTGCCAGCAGCTTAACGGGTTATGGCTACACCTTC
TRBV19	TRBJ2-5	NA	TRBD2	CASSPVAGALGTQYF	TGTGCCAGTAGTCCCGTGGCGGGAGCCCTAGGGACCCAGTACTTC
TRBV7-9	TRBJ1-1	NA	NA	CASSLQMNTEAFF	TGTGCCAGCAGCTTACAGATGAACACTGAAGCTTTCTTT
TRBV5-1	TRBJ2-3	NA	NA	CASSASGSTDTQYF	TGCGCCAGCAGCGCCAGCGGGAGCACAGATACGCAGTATTTT
TRBV6-9	TRBJ2-7	NA	TRBD2	CASSSESGLAGPMGKFSSYEQYF	TGTGCCAGCAGCTCTGAGTCGGGACTAGCGGGGCCGATGGGGAAATTCAGCTCCTACGAGCAGTACTTC
TRBV9	TRBJ2-4	NA	TRBD1	CASSVGPGGNIQYF	TGTGCCAGCAGCGTAGGTCCAGGGGGTAACATTCAGTACTTC
TRBV5-6	TRBJ1-6	NA	NA	CASSSQGYNSPLHF	TGTGCCAGCAGTTCACAGGGTTATAATTCACCCCTCCACTTT
TRBV6-5	TRBJ2-7	NA	NA	CASRKGQPYEQYF	TGTGCCAGCAGAAAGGGACAACCTTACGAGCAGTACTTC
TRBV27	TRBJ2-1	NA	TRBD2	CASSLTPRLAGTYNEQFF	TGTGCCAGCAGTTTAACCCCCCGACTAGCGGGAACCTACAATGAGCAGTTCTTC
TRBV19	TRBJ1-1	NA	NA	CASEGVLSEAFF	TGTGCCAGCGAAGGGGTACTCTCTGAAGCTTTCTTT
TRBV5-4	TRBJ2-3	NA	TRBD2	CASSLSAGGSTDTQYF	TGTGCCAGCAGCTTGTCGGCGGGGGGAAGCACAGATACGCAGTATTTT